This passage covers 11 T cell receptor beta chains from one sample sequenced in a study of shared clonotypes between healthy human individuals (dated by TCRdb to about 2020). Library prep was done by the immunoSEQ multiplex PCR assay. The table comes from immuneACCESS by way of TCRdb, which keeps in-frame sequences with V and J called. Part of the clones is missing from these tables; in studies checked, under half for an unresolved V gene and the rest for unknown reasons. For this sample there are roughly 530,000 clones; 90% to 96% appear just once. The top ten clones comprise approximately 0.06% of the sample. Material for sequencing was naive CD4+ T cells sorted from blood. The cell subset or site tag for this specimen amounts to: CD45RA+ positively selected. The receptors shown here come from a woman aged 25 to 39 in good health.

The chain has TRBV27 and TRBJ1-2, with 7 bases aligning to TRBD1. The CDR3 is made up of 16 amino acids. V shed 4 bases, J shed 3 bases, and the junction held 11 bases outside the gene matches. Germline CDR1 MNHEY, CDR2 SMNVEV (reference sequence). The CDR3 bases are TGTGCCAGCAGTTCCCTCGCGAAGGGGGCTTACTATGGCTACACCTTC. This translates into CASSSLAKGAYYGYTF.

For this clone: The DNA is omitted, as the CDR3 cannot be located on it reliably, and the CDR3 follows TCRdb's listing. V is TRBV21-1 and J is TRBJ2-1; TRBD2, the table's D call, was not compared with the DNA. TRBV21-1 is termed a pseudogene. Ends included, the CDR3 has 18 residues. CDR3 in amino acids: CASSKVWVAGGIYNEQFF.

The chain has TRBV6-1 and TRBJ1-5, with D unclear. CDR1 is MNHNS and CDR2 is SASEGT in the germline V gene. The germline V and J ends were trimmed by 8 bases and 7 bases, with 15 bases remaining between them. CDR3 length: 13 residues. The CDR3 DNA reads as TGTGCCAGCCTCATCAACCTCGGGCAGCCCCAGCATTTT. This translates into CASLINLGQPQHF.

This chain joins TRBV28 and TRBJ2-7, with 11 nucleotides matching TRBD2. The CDR3 runs 16 residues. Germline V gives CDR1 MDHEN, CDR2 SYDVKM. V shed 3 bases, J shed 7 bases, and the junction held 11 bases outside the gene matches. CDR3 amino acids: CASSFWELAGEKEQYF. For the CDR3, the DNA is TGTGCCAGCAGTTTTTGGGAACTAGCGGGAGAGAAGGAGCAGTACTTC.

The gene calls are TRBV5-1 and TRBJ1-4, with D unresolved. Per germline, CDR1 SGHRS and CDR2 YFSETQ. V lost 4 bases, J lost 5 bases, and 12 bases lay in between. The CDR3 spans 14 residues. CDR3 sequence reads: CASSPGDGNEKLFF. The DNA of the CDR3 is TGCGCCAGCAGCCCAGGAGACGGGAATGAAAAACTGTTTTTT.

The chain is built from TRBV10-1 and TRBJ2-1; 7 bases map to TRBD2. From germline, CDR1 is WNHNN and CDR2 SYGVQD (reference sequence). Losses at the gene ends were 8 bases for V and 7 bases for J; bases not matched to a gene: 11. This CDR3 has 14 amino acids. CDR3 sequence: CASGRAGEGNEQFF. The CDR3 bases are TGCGCCAGCGGGAGGGCGGGAGAGGGGAATGAGCAGTTCTTC.

The V and J genes are TRBV19 and TRBJ1-5; 9 bases are shared with TRBD1. Germline-derived CDR1 and CDR2 are LNHDA and SQIVND (reference sequence). This CDR3 contains 15 residues. J was trimmed by 6 bases and V by 7 bases; bases with no gene match: 10. DNA for the CDR3: TGTGCCAGTAACACAGGACAGGGGTTGAGTCAGCCCCAGCATTTT. This codes for CASNTGQGLSQPQHF.

V usage is TRBV4-2 and J usage is TRBJ2-3; the match to TRBD2 covers 8 bases. Germline CDR1 is LGHNA and CDR2 is YNFKEQ. V trimming: 2 bases; J trimming: 4 bases; junction bases outside the gene matches: 11. There are 17 residues in the CDR3. The CDR3 nucleotides read TGTGCCAGCAGCCAACAAACCGGCCCCGGGGGGGCAGATACGCAGTATTTT. Translation: CASSQQTGPGGADTQYF.

The chain carries TRBV11-2 and TRBJ2-2; no clear D gene. V was clipped by 6 bases and J by 4 bases, with 18 bases between them. In germline, CDR1 is SGHAT, CDR2 FQNNGV. The CDR3 spans 16 residues. CDR3 sequence (DNA): TGTGCCAGCAGTCTTAATCTTCTTCTGGGCACCGGGGAGCTGTTTTTT. Amino acids: CASSLNLLLGTGELFF.

This chain joins TRBV2 and TRBJ2-2; D possibly corresponds to TRBD2 (5 bases). This CDR3 region has 15 residues. The germline CDR1 and CDR2 sequences are SNHLY and FYNNEI. V gave up 7 bases and J gave up 1 base, with 13 bases separating them. The chain's CDR3 is CASNRLSVNTGELFF. For the CDR3, the DNA is TGTGCCAGCAATCGGCTTAGCGTGAACACCGGGGAGCTGTTTTTT.

The V and J genes are TRBV15 and TRBJ2-1; D unresolved. V gave up 0 bases and J gave up 13 bases, with 16 bases separating them. The CDR3 sequence is 14 residues long. Germline CDR1 is LNHNV and CDR2 is YYDKDF (reference sequence). CDR3 residues: CATSRERRSAVQFF. The CDR3, as DNA: TGTGCCACCAGCAGAGAAAGACGGTCCGCAGTTCAGTTCTTC.